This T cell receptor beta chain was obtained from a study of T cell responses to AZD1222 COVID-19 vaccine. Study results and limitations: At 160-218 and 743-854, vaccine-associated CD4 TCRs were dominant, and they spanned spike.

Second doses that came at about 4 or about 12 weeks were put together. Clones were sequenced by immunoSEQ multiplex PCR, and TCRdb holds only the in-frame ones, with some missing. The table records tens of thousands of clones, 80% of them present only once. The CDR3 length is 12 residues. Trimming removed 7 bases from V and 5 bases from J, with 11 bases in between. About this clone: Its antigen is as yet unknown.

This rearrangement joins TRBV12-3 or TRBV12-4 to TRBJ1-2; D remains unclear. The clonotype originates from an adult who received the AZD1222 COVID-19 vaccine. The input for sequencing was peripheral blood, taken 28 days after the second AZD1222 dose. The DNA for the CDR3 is TGTGCCAGCACCTTGATGGGGTATGGCTACACCTTC. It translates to CASTLMGYGYTF.